A single T cell receptor (beta chain) is shown here with its context. Living in 24 US areas, the participants were between roughly 18 and 90 years of age. The length of the CDR3 is 14 residues. CDR1 and CDR2 from the germline V gene are LNHDA and SQIVND (reference sequence). V was clipped by 2 bases and J by 6 bases, with 8 bases between them. Some clones are missing from TCRdb's copy, which holds only in-frame ones; the method was immunoSEQ multiplex PCR. The table has about 63,000 clones, 65% to 85% seen once. The sample belongs to a study of blood T cell repertoires in COVID-19. This chain uses TRBV19 with TRBJ1-6, with D perhaps TRBD1 (5 bases). The sequenced sample was PBMCs or T cells enriched from blood (not recorded which). The receptor was derived from a woman between 35 and 50 years old with acute COVID-19. The CDR3 DNA sequence: TGTGCCAGTAGTATACAGCAGGGTAATTCACCCCTCCACTTT. Amino acids: CASSIQQGNSPLHF.